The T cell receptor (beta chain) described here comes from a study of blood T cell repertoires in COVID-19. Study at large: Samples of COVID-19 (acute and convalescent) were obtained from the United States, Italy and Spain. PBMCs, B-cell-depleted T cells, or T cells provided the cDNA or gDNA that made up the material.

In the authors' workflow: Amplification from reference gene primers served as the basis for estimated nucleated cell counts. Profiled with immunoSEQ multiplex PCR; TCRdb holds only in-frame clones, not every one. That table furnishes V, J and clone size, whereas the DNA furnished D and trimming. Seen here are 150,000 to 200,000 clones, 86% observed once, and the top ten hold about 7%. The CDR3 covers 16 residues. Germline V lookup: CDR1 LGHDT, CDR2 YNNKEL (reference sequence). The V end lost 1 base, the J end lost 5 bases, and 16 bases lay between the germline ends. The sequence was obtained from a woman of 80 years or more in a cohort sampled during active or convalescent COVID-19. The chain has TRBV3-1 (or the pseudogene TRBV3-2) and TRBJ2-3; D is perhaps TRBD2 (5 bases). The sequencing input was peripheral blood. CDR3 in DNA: TGTGCCAGCAGCCAAGGCGGAGGTACAATAGGAGATACGCAGTATTTT. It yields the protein CASSQGGGTIGDTQYF.